Sequencing of this T cell receptor beta chain was carried out in a study of response to subunit inactivated influenza vaccine. This clonotype was found a few times. Its specificity is unknown. MiXCR, applied by TCRdb to the RT-PCR reads, yields one record per CDR3 protein. The sample contains roughly 760,000 distinct CDR3 sequences, around 20% of which appear only once. CDR1 and CDR2 (germline): SGHRS, YFSETQ. CDR3 length: 13 residues. V shed 4 bases and J shed 5 bases, with 12 bases lying between them. Study conclusions and caveats: Authors suggested each seasonal influenza vaccination recruits few new T cells.

The genes are TRBV5-1 and TRBJ1-1; unclear D gene. The receptor comes from a man aged 50-60 years who received an inactivated influenza vaccine. The sequences come from PBMCs from blood, collected 5 to 6 days after vaccination. The CDR3 DNA reads as TGCGCCAGCAGCCCCCTCGTCAGTACTGAAGCTTTCTTT. It specifies CASSPLVSTEAFF.